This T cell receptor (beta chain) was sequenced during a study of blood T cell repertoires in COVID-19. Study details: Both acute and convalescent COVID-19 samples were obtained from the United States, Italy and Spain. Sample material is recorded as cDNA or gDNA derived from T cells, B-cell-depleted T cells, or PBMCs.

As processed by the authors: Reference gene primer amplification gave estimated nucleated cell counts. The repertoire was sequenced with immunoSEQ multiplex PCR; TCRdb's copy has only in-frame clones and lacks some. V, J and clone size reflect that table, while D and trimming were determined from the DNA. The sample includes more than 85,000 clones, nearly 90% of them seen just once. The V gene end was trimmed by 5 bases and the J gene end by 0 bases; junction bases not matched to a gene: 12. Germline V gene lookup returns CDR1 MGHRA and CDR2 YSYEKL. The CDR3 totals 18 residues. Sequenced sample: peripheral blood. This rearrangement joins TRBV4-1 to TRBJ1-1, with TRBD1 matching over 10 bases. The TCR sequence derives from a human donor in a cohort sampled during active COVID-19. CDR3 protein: CASSSLPGQGRLNTEAFF. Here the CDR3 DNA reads TGCGCCAGCAGCTCCCTCCCGGGACAGGGGCGTCTGAACACTGAAGCTTTCTTT.